The 30 T cell receptor beta chains below come from one sample, sequenced in a study of high-grade serous ovarian cancer treatment subgroups. Tumor tissue was taken before any definitive surgery or chemotherapy was given. Produced via immunoSEQ multiplex PCR; TCRdb's table is partial and in-frame only. Of thousands of clones listed, 60% to 85% are singletons. The source material was tumor tissue. The receptors were gathered from a human donor with high-grade serous ovarian cancer.

There are a few counts of this clone. J is TRBJ2-7 and V is TRBV11-3, with 9 bases identical to TRBD1. Trimming cost V 7 bases and J 5 bases; bases outside gene matches: 3. The germline gives CDR1 SGHNT, CDR2 YENEEA. The CDR3 covers 12 residues. This CDR3 reads CASNRQGDEQYF. In DNA form, the CDR3 reads TGTGCCAGCAACCGACAGGGGGACGAGCAGTACTTC.

This clone was found a few times. This chain connects TRBV6-1 to TRBJ2-7; D possibly matches TRBD1 or TRBD2 (6 bases each). V dropped 7 bases and J dropped 3 bases, with 19 bases sitting between them. This CDR3 spans 15 amino acids. CDR1 MNHNS and CDR2 SASEGT come from the germline V gene. The CDR3 region is CASTPTGARYYEQYF. CDR3 nucleotide sequence: TGTGCCAGCACCCCAACGGGGGCCAGGTACTACGAGCAGTACTTC.

This clone was recorded a few times. CDR3 bases: TGTGCCAGCAGCCCTGGGGGTTATCAGCCCCAGCATTTT. It codes for CASSPGGYQPQHF. The rearrangement uses TRBV7-2 and TRBJ1-5; the D gene is possibly TRBD1 (5 bases). This CDR3 spans 13 amino acids. Trimming left V 5 bases short and J 5 bases short, with 10 bases between. Germline loops: CDR1 SGHTA, CDR2 FQGNSA.

A few counts support this clone. The chain combines TRBV4-1 with TRBJ2-7; 8 nucleotides align to TRBD1. The germline V gene has CDR1 MGHRA and CDR2 YSYEKL. The V and J ends lost 3 bases and 0 bases, in that order; junction bases with no gene match: 7. The CDR3 covers 16 residues. CDR3 sequence reads: CASSQAADRVSYEQYF. The CDR3 DNA reads as TGCGCCAGCAGCCAGGCAGCGGACAGGGTCTCCTACGAGCAGTACTTC.

This clone was observed a handful of times. The V gene is TRBV6-1, the J gene TRBJ2-7, with TRBD2 matching 10 bases. V dropped 1 base and J dropped 0; count of bases not matched to a gene: 0. The germline V gene has CDR1 MNHNS and CDR2 SASEGT. CDR3 length: 15 amino acids. CDR3 sequence: CASSEGTSGSYEQYF. The CDR3 nucleotides are TGTGCCAGCAGTGAAGGGACTAGCGGCTCCTACGAGCAGTACTTC.

This chain links TRBV6-5 with TRBJ2-3, with 7 bases identical to TRBD2. The germline gives CDR1 MNHEY, CDR2 SVGAGI. Trimming removed 5 bases from V and 8 bases from J; junction bases left unmatched: 1. This CDR3 contains 11 residues. The CDR3 is CASSSGTTQYF. The DNA of the CDR3 is TGTGCCAGCAGTAGCGGGACTACGCAGTATTTT.

Relative to its sample, this clone is medium-sized (0.01 to 0.1%). The J gene is TRBJ1-2, the V gene TRBV7-2; no clear D gene. Germline loops: CDR1 SGHTA, CDR2 FQGNSA. The ends were cut back, 5 bases at V and 0 bases at J, with 16 bases in the middle. The CDR3 covers 16 residues. The chain's CDR3 is CASSEAAGLANYGYTF. The CDR3 DNA reads as TGTGCCAGCAGCGAGGCTGCCGGCTTAGCTAACTATGGCTACACCTTC.

This clone turned up a few times. This chain joins TRBV9 and TRBJ2-1; D not resolved. The V end lost 3 bases, the J end lost 6 bases, and 19 bases lay between the germline ends. This CDR3 has 16 amino acids. Germline V gene lookup returns CDR1 SGDLS and CDR2 YYNGEE. The CDR3 is CASSANQKTGSNEQFF. As DNA, the CDR3 is TGTGCCAGCAGCGCAAACCAGAAGACGGGTTCCAATGAGCAGTTCTTC.

The genes are TRBV11-3 and TRBJ2-2; a weak D match, TRBD1 (6 bases). This CDR3 has 15 amino acids. From germline, CDR1 is SGHNT and CDR2 YENEEA. Trimming left V 0 bases short and J 6 bases short, with 11 bases between. CDR3 in amino acids: CASSLETGRAGELFF. As DNA, the CDR3 is TGTGCCAGCAGCTTAGAGACAGGAAGGGCCGGGGAGCTGTTTTTT.

The chain has TRBV19 and TRBJ2-5; D is unclear. The germline V and J ends were trimmed by 1 base and 0 bases, with 9 bases remaining between them. CDR3 size: 15 residues. In germline, CDR1 is LNHDA, CDR2 SQIVND (reference sequence). The CDR3 region is CASSIGTAYQETQYF. DNA of the CDR3: TGTGCCAGTAGTATAGGTACAGCCTACCAAGAGACCCAGTACTTC.

V usage is TRBV7-9 and J usage is TRBJ2-5; D is unclear. From germline, CDR1 is SEHNR and CDR2 FQNEAQ (reference sequence). The length of the CDR3 is 12 residues. Deletions cut 5 bases from V and 4 bases from J, with 8 bases between. In nucleotides, the CDR3 is TGTGCCAGCAGCCTAACAATAGAGACCCAGTACTTC. Its translation is CASSLTIETQYF.

The chain is built from TRBV9 and TRBJ2-5; D could derive from TRBD1 or TRBD2 (5 bases each). The germline CDR1 and CDR2 sequences are SGDLS and YYNGEE. This CDR3 is 16 amino acids long. V gave up 0 bases and J gave up 2 bases, with 14 bases separating them. The CDR3 DNA follows: TGTGCCAGCAGCGTAGGGGGCAACGGGGCACAAGAGACCCAGTACTTC. This translates into CASSVGGNGAQETQYF. Together with reference TRBV9 and TRBJ2-5, the CDR3 gives the full variable domain: DSGVTQTPKHLITATGQRVTLRCSPRSGDLSVYWYQQSLDQGLQFLIQYYNGEERAKGNILERFSAQQFPDLHSELNLSSLELGDSALYFCASSVGGNGAQETQYFGPGTRLLVL.

The chain uses TRBV30 and TRBJ2-5; TRBD1 matches 11 bases. The trim removed 0 bases at V and 5 bases at J, leaving 8 bases unmatched. The length of the CDR3 is 16 residues. Germline V gene lookup returns CDR1 GTSNPN and CDR2 SVGIG (reference sequence). The CDR3 reads CAWSVGTGGDRETQYF. The DNA of the CDR3 is TGTGCCTGGAGTGTTGGGACAGGGGGTGATCGGGAGACCCAGTACTTC.

V gene TRBV9 combines with J gene TRBJ1-3; 7 bases are a match to TRBD1. The germline V gene has CDR1 SGDLS and CDR2 YYNGEE. Unmatched junction bases numbered 5, after V lost 4 bases and J lost 4 bases. The CDR3 sequence is 14 residues long. The CDR3 sequence: CASSTWDRGNTIYF. DNA of the CDR3: TGTGCCAGCAGCACCTGGGACAGAGGAAACACCATATATTTT.

J is TRBJ2-6 and V is TRBV4-1; D not resolved. V shed 5 bases and J shed 5 bases, with 19 bases lying between them. The germline gives CDR1 MGHRA, CDR2 YSYEKL. The CDR3 runs 17 residues. The CDR3 sequence: CASSTKEPQSRANVLTF. As DNA, the CDR3 is TGCGCCAGCAGCACTAAAGAACCACAAAGTCGGGCCAACGTCCTGACTTTC.

The chain carries TRBV25-1 and TRBJ1-2; D perhaps matches TRBD1 (6 bases). The CDR3 totals 14 residues. V lost 1 base and J lost 5, with 11 bases in between. Germline-derived CDR1 and CDR2 are MGHDK and SYGVNS. CDR3 DNA: TGTGCCAGCAGTGAATCGGGCAGGGGTTATGGCTACACCTTC. The encoded protein is CASSESGRGYGYTF.

This rearrangement joins TRBV9 to TRBJ2-5, with 9 nucleotides matching TRBD2. Trimming removed 0 bases from V and 2 bases from J; junction bases left unmatched: 8. Germline lookup yields CDR1 SGDLS and CDR2 YYNGEE. CDR3 length equals 17 residues. This CDR3 is CASSVGSGRPRQETQYF. The CDR3 region has the DNA TGTGCCAGCAGCGTAGGTAGCGGGAGACCTCGGCAAGAGACCCAGTACTTC.

By share of the sample, this clone is large. The CDR3 DNA sequence: TGTGCCAGCTCACCGGCAGGGTTGGGGACTGAAGCTTTCTTT. It yields the protein CASSPAGLGTEAFF. The chain combines TRBV18 with TRBJ1-1, with D possibly TRBD1 on 5 matching bases. There are 14 residues in the CDR3. Trimming stripped 3 bases from V and 5 bases from J, with 13 bases between. CDR1 and CDR2 (germline): KGHSH, LQKENI.

The chain is built from TRBV4-1 and TRBJ2-5, with 9 positions matching TRBD2. Germline CDR1 reads MGHRA; CDR2 reads YSYEKL. The CDR3 spans 19 residues. The junction had 13 bases not matched to a gene; V was cut back by 1 base and J by 1 base. CDR3 protein: CASSQGSGAGGGVQETQYF. CDR3 nucleotide sequence: TGCGCCAGCAGCCAAGGAAGCGGAGCGGGAGGAGGGGTCCAAGAGACCCAGTACTTC.

The CDR3 nucleotides read TGCGCCAGCAGCTCGGATTTCAGGACGGTCAACAATGAGCAGTTCTTC. It codes for CASSSDFRTVNNEQFF. The V gene is TRBV5-1, the J gene TRBJ2-1; D unresolved. CDR1 is SGHRS, CDR2 YFSETQ, per germline. Between the trimmed V and J ends, which lost 3 bases and 5 bases, there was a span of 18 bases. The CDR3 sequence is 16 residues long.

The chain has TRBV28 and TRBJ1-2, with 10 bases lining up with TRBD1. The junction had 6 bases not matched to a gene; V was cut back by 5 bases and J by 6 bases. The CDR3 is 14 residues long. CDR1 is MDHEN, CDR2 SYDVKM, per germline. This CDR3 is CASSRGQGRDGYTF. CDR3 coding DNA: TGTGCCAGCAGTCGGGGACAGGGGAGGGATGGCTACACCTTC.

This chain connects TRBV5-5 to TRBJ1-4; 7 bases agree with TRBD1. Germline V CDR1 and CDR2: SGHKS, YYEKEE (reference sequence). The trim removed 3 bases at V and 0 bases at J, leaving 5 bases unmatched. This CDR3 region has 16 residues. The CDR3: CASSWGTAATNEKLFF. CDR3 nucleotide sequence: TGTGCCAGCAGCTGGGGGACAGCTGCAACTAATGAAAAACTGTTTTTT. The whole variable domain, filled in from reference TRBV5-5 and TRBJ1-4, reads DAGVTQSPTHLIKTRGQQVTLRCSPISGHKSVSWYQQVLGQGPQFIFQYYEKEERGRGNFPDRFSARQFPNYSSELNVNALLLGDSALYLCASSWGTAATNEKLFFGSGTQLSVL.

The V gene is TRBV28, the J gene TRBJ1-4; 7 bases align to TRBD1. This CDR3 has 14 amino acids. J was trimmed by 5 bases and V by 6 bases; bases with no gene match: 6. Germline V gene lookup returns CDR1 MDHEN and CDR2 SYDVKM. Here the CDR3 reads CASSYVDRNEKLFF. In nucleotides, the CDR3 is TGTGCCAGCAGCTACGTGGACAGGAATGAAAAACTGTTTTTT.

The chain couples TRBV5-1 to TRBJ2-5; TRBD1 might be the D (5 bases). The CDR3 has 14 residues. The germline gives CDR1 SGHRS, CDR2 YFSETQ. Deletions cut 4 bases from V and 2 bases from J, with 12 bases between. The CDR3 reads CASSHWGVQETQYF. The CDR3 nucleotides read TGCGCCAGCAGCCACTGGGGCGTACAAGAGACCCAGTACTTC. Combining the CDR3 with reference TRBV5-1 and TRBJ2-5 gives the whole variable domain KAGVTQTPRYLIKTRGQQVTLSCSPISGHRSVSWYQQTPGQGLQFLFEYFSETQRNKGNFPGRFSGRQFSNSRSEMNVSTLELGDSALYLCASSHWGVQETQYFGPGTRLLVL.

CDR3 in DNA: TGTGCCATCAGCGGACTGATCGCGAACACCGGGGAGCTGTTTTTT. It is translated as CAISGLIANTGELFF. This chain joins TRBV10-3 and TRBJ2-2, with a possible D match to TRBD2 (5 bases). This CDR3 is built from 15 residues. V shed 6 bases and J shed 0 bases, with 11 bases lying between them. Germline loops: CDR1 ENHRY, CDR2 SYGVKD.

By its share, this clone is large. V is TRBV27 and J is TRBJ1-2, with TRBD1 matching over 8 bases. This CDR3 spans 14 amino acids. The V gene's germline CDR1 is MNHEY and CDR2 SMNVEV (reference sequence). J was trimmed by 0 bases and V by 6 bases; bases with no gene match: 3. CDR3 sequence: CASRIQGANYGYTF. The CDR3 DNA follows: TGTGCCAGCAGAATACAGGGGGCTAACTATGGCTACACCTTC.

V and J are TRBV9 and TRBJ1-4, with unresolved D. V was shortened by 0 bases and J by 4 bases, with 7 bases between the two germline ends. Germline V gene data show CDR1 as SGDLS and CDR2 as YYNGEE. The CDR3 is 14 residues long. The CDR3 is CASSVEAFNEKLFF. The DNA for the CDR3 is TGTGCCAGCAGCGTAGAGGCCTTTAATGAAAAACTGTTTTTT.

The V call is TRBV19, the J call TRBJ1-1; TRBD1 matches at 7 bases. Looked up from germline, CDR1 is LNHDA and CDR2 is SQIVND (reference sequence). The junction had 5 bases not matched to a gene; V was cut back by 6 bases and J by 4 bases. The length of the CDR3 is 13 residues. CDR3 DNA: TGTGCCAGTAGCCCAGGGGGGATCACTGAAGCTTTCTTT. Translating it yields CASSPGGITEAFF.

The chain carries TRBV19 and TRBJ2-4; possibly TRBD1 for D (5 bases). The germline V and J ends were trimmed by 3 bases and 7 bases, with 10 bases remaining between them. In germline, CDR1 is LNHDA, CDR2 SQIVND (reference sequence). The CDR3 loop spans 13 amino acids. CDR3 loop: CASSIRDSNIQYF. The CDR3 nucleotides are TGTGCCAGTAGTATTCGAGACAGCAACATTCAGTACTTC.

As DNA, the CDR3 is TGTGCCAGCAGTTTATTACGTCCAGGGTGGGGAAACACCATATATTTT. It yields the protein CASSLLRPGWGNTIYF. The J gene is TRBJ1-3, the V gene TRBV28; a possible D gene is TRBD1 (5 bases). The CDR3 has 16 amino acids. The germline CDR1 and CDR2 sequences are MDHEN and SYDVKM. V gave up 1 base and J gave up 4 bases, with 14 bases separating them.